This T cell receptor (beta chain) was captured in a study of beta chain features in type 1 diabetes. The whole isolated RNA underwent reverse transcription, so sequencing captured expressed TCRB transcripts. Assay used: immunoSEQ multiplex PCR; TCRdb lists only in-frame clones, some missing. The table shows hundreds of thousands of clones, with 14% occurring only once. There are a few counts of this clone. In the same sample, other DNA sequences code for this CDR3. V was cut by 1 base and J by 0 bases, with 7 bases left in between. The germline CDR1 and CDR2 sequences are SGHNT and YENEEA. The CDR3 extends over 15 amino acids. CD45RO/CCR7/CD25/CD127/CD95/CD27 sorting isolated CD4+ naive, central memory, regulatory and stem cell-like memory cells.

The chain recombines TRBV11-3 with TRBJ2-1, with D unclear. The source is a man aged 30 to 39 in good health. Input material: central memory CD4+ T cells from blood. CDR3 sequence reads: CASSLGGSSYNEQFF. The CDR3 DNA is TGTGCCAGCAGCTTAGGGGGTAGCTCCTACAATGAGCAGTTCTTC.